This paragraph reports one T cell receptor beta chain. The test was conducted at deep level. Using immunoSEQ multiplex PCR, the repertoire was profiled, and TCRdb retains in-frame clones only, with some absent. The profile shows a few hundred thousand clones, around four fifths of them singletons. This specimen belongs to a study of shared clonotypes between healthy human individuals. Trimming pared 6 bases from V and 2 bases from J, leaving 14 bases between. The germline CDR1 and CDR2 sequences are MNHNY and SVGAGI (reference sequence). The CDR3 loop spans 15 amino acids. The clonotype originates from a young man in good health. Sequenced material: memory CD4+ T cells sorted from blood. The subset is: CD45RA-negative fraction. V gene TRBV6-6 combines with J gene TRBJ1-5, with D possibly TRBD1 on 5 matching bases. DNA of the CDR3: TGTGCCAGCAGACGGGTAGGGGACGGCAATCAGCCCCAGCATTTT. Amino acids: CASRRVGDGNQPQHF.